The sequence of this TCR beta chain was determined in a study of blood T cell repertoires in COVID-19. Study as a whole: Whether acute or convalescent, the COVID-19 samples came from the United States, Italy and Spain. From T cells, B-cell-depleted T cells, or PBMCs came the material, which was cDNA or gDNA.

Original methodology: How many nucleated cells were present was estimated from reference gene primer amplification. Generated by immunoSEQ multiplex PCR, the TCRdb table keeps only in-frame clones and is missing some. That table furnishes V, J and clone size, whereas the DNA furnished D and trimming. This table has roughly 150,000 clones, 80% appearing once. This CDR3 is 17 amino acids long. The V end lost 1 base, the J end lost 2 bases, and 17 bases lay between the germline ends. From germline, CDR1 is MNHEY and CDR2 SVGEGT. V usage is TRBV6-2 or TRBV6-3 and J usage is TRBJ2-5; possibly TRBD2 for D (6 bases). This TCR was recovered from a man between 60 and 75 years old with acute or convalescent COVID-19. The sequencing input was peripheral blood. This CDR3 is CASSYYGSPRGQETQYF. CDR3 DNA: TGTGCCAGCAGTTACTACGGGAGCCCAAGGGGTCAAGAGACCCAGTACTTC.